The T cell receptor (beta chain) described here comes from a study of blood T cell repertoires in COVID-19. On the study more broadly: Samples taken during acute and convalescent COVID-19 were collected in the United States, Italy and Spain. Sample material is recorded as cDNA or gDNA derived from T cells, B-cell-depleted T cells, or PBMCs.

Sequenced by immunoSEQ multiplex PCR; TCRdb stores in-frame clones only, minus some. The data hold 40,000 or so clones, with just under 85% observed a single time. V dropped 2 bases and J dropped 7 bases, with 5 bases sitting between them. CDR3 length equals 11 residues. Germline V gene data show CDR1 as SEHNR and CDR2 as FQNEAQ (reference sequence). This clone was detected a few times. What was sequenced was peripheral blood. This chain uses TRBV7-9 with TRBJ1-1; D gene unclear. The TCR sequence derives from a man aged 45-65 years with active COVID-19. The CDR3 protein is CASSLLYEAFF. CDR3 bases: TGTGCCAGCAGCTTATTGTATGAAGCTTTCTTT.